This TCR beta chain comes out of a study of low-dose radiotherapy and immunotherapy resistance in tumors. As for the study in general: Daily oral aspirin at 300 mg began on cycle 1 day 1 and lasted four cycles.

V lost 0 bases and J 2 bases, leaving 13 bases between the germline ends. This CDR3 has 16 residues. Germline CDR1 reads SGHTS; CDR2 reads YDEGEE. Gene-specific TRAV and TRBV primers were used for first-strand cDNA, covering alpha and beta chains. With a V-primer adapter and a constant-region primer, TCRs were amplified for roughly 21 PCR cycles. TCRdb fed the reads into MiXCR, producing one record per CDR3 protein. In the table there are about 39,000 distinct CDR3 sequences, roughly 28% of which are singletons. This clonotype was recorded at least ten times. Described time point: before trial treatment.

Specimen: PBMCs, collected before treatment. The chain is built from TRBV5-8 and TRBJ2-3, with D maybe TRBD1 (5 bases). The clonotype originates from a male donor with gallbladder cancer. The CDR3 spells CASSLEGAFDTDTQYF. CDR3 sequence (DNA): TGTGCCAGCAGCTTGGAAGGGGCGTTTGACACAGATACGCAGTATTTT.